The 5 T cell receptor beta chains in this list originate from one sample, sequenced in a study of blood T cell repertoires in COVID-19. Clones were read by immunoSEQ multiplex PCR, and TCRdb kept only the in-frame ones, dropping some. The sample comprises about 260,000 clones, about 85% of which are singletons, and roughly 4% rests with the top ten. Specimen: peripheral blood. The source is a man in his 60s with acute or convalescent COVID-19.

The gene calls are TRBV2 and TRBJ2-6, with D tentatively TRBD1 (5 bases). The CDR3 extends over 17 amino acids. V was cut by 5 bases and J by 0 bases, with 14 bases left in between. Germline V lookup: CDR1 SNHLY, CDR2 FYNNEI. The CDR3 protein is CASSWTRKSSGANVLTF. The CDR3 nucleotides are TGTGCCAGCAGTTGGACACGGAAATCCTCTGGGGCCAACGTCCTGACTTTC.

Concerning this clone: The same CDR3 also results from other DNA sequences found in this sample. The J gene is TRBJ2-7, the V gene TRBV5-1; 9 bases align to TRBD2. Germline V lookup: CDR1 SGHRS, CDR2 YFSETQ. The CDR3 runs 15 residues. With 0 bases clipped from V and 3 bases from J, the junction kept 4 bases outside the gene matches. The CDR3 nucleotides are TGCGCCAGCAGCTTGGTGGCGGGGGGGGTCTACGAGCAGTACTTC. Translation: CASSLVAGGVYEQYF.

This clone turned up a few times. This chain joins TRBV3-1 (or the pseudogene TRBV3-2) and TRBJ2-1; D is possibly TRBD2 (6 bases). Deletions cut 6 bases from V and 4 bases from J, with 10 bases between. CDR3 size: 13 residues. Germline assignment: CDR1 LGHDT and CDR2 YNNKEL (reference sequence). CDR3 DNA sequence: TGTGCCAGCAGTCCAGGACTATACAATGAGCAGTTCTTC. This sequence encodes CASSPGLYNEQFF.

This clone showed up just once. The gene calls are TRBV6-2 or TRBV6-3 and TRBJ2-3; the D is unclear. There are 17 residues in the CDR3. Germline CDR1 is MNHEY and CDR2 is SVGEGT. V shed 2 bases and J shed 0 bases, with 15 bases lying between them. CDR3 loop: CASSYPARGTSTDTQYF. The CDR3 region has the DNA TGTGCCAGCAGTTACCCCGCCCGAGGAACGAGCACAGATACGCAGTATTTT.

The chain carries TRBV5-1 and TRBJ1-1, with 7 nucleotides matching TRBD1. The CDR3 contains 15 residues. Germline V gene sequence: CDR1 SGHRS, CDR2 YFSETQ. V shed 4 bases, J shed 3 bases, and the junction held 9 bases outside the gene matches. Here the CDR3 reads CASSGIQGPDTEAFF. The CDR3 DNA follows: TGCGCCAGCAGCGGTATACAGGGGCCGGACACTGAAGCTTTCTTT.